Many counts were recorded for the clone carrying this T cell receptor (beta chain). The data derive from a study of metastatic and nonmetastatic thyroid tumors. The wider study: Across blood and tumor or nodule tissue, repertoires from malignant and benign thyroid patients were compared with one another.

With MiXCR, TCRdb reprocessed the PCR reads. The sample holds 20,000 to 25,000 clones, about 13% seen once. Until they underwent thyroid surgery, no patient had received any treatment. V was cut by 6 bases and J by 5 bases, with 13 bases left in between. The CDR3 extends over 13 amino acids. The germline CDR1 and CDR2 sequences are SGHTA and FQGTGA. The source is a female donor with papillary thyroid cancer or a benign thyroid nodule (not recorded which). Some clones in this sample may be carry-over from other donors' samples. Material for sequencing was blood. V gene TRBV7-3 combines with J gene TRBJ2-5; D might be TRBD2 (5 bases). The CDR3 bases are TGTGCCAGCAGTCCTAGCCCAGCGGAGACCCAGTACTTC. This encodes CASSPSPAETQYF.